There are many counts of the clone carrying this TCR beta chain. What it binds is not known. The data were taken from a study of blood T cells in healthy people across ages. Per the germline V gene, CDR1 is MDHEN and CDR2 is SYDVKM. V was shortened by 3 bases and J by 10 bases, with 19 bases between the two germline ends. The CDR3 is 15 residues long. A second 7 to 11 cycle PCR used barcoded and J-beta primers. TCRdb used MiXCR to reprocess the 5' RACE reads, holding one entry per CDR3 protein. The repertoire includes about 680,000 distinct CDR3 sequences, around 48% of them detected once, and under 35% sits in the top ten. Whole-study findings and limits: The long-lived group displayed more naive CD4+ cells, plus higher diversity, than the aged donors did. Estimated diversity, derived from one million T cells, was regarded as an underestimate. Roughly linear age-related decline in beta diversity appeared, significant by age approximately 40.

This TCR derives from a woman aged 60-75 years in good health. V gene TRBV28 combines with J gene TRBJ2-1; D gene unclear. Sequencing was carried out using blood. The CDR3 region is CASSFGVTQRKEQFF. CDR3 coding DNA: TGTGCCAGCAGTTTTGGAGTGACCCAGCGTAAGGAGCAGTTCTTC.